The T cell receptor beta chain described here comes from a study of CD8+ T cells in alopecia areata. Study-wide context: Administration of oral tofacitinib to treated patients was at 5 to 10 mg twice daily.

The treatment was: oral pan-JAK inhibitor, 5-10 mg twice daily. The CDR3 loop spans 14 amino acids. V shed 10 bases and J 4 bases; nucleotides not matched to a gene: 10. Per the germline V gene, CDR1 is MNHNY and CDR2 is SVGAGI (reference sequence). Sequencing used cDNA as its template, made by extracting RNA and reverse transcribing it. Profiling relied on immunoSEQ multiplex PCR, and the TCRdb table lists in-frame clones only, not all of them. The sample has 200,000 or so clones; around two fifths are singletons. The receptor was isolated from a human donor with alopecia areata. This material consisted of CD4+ T cells sorted from blood, taken between weeks 36 and 40, from a patient treated with tofacitinib. The genes are TRBV6-6 and TRBJ2-5, with TRBD2 matching over 9 bases. In DNA form, the CDR3 reads TGTGCCACGAAAGGACTAGCGAAGAGAGAGACCCAGTACTTC. Protein: CATKGLAKRETQYF.